This T cell receptor (beta chain) was identified in a study of Ad26.COV2.S vaccination and SARS-CoV-2 variants. Treatment defined: around 19 received Ad26.COV2.S at low or high dose, single or two shots; about 5 received placebo; per-sample allocation not given. All samples were drawn on day 63, counting from the first vaccine or placebo injection. The CDR3 spans 13 residues. J was trimmed by 14 bases and V by 5 bases; bases with no gene match: 7. Germline values: CDR1 SGHAT, CDR2 FQNNGV. Only in-frame clones appear in the TCRdb table, and some are missing; sequencing was by immunoSEQ multiplex PCR. Of 300,000 to 400,000 clones detected, around 86% appear once; the ten largest clones hold 3.4%.

This chain links TRBV11-2 with TRBJ1-6; 9 bases fit TRBD1. The material sequenced was peripheral blood, taken in a trial of Ad26.COV2.S vaccine versus placebo. The sequence was collected from a person between 18 and 60 years old who received the Ad26.COV2.S COVID-19 vaccine or a placebo. The chain's CDR3 is CASSHTGGEALHF. The CDR3 bases are TGTGCCAGCAGCCATACAGGGGGCGAGGCCCTCCACTTT.